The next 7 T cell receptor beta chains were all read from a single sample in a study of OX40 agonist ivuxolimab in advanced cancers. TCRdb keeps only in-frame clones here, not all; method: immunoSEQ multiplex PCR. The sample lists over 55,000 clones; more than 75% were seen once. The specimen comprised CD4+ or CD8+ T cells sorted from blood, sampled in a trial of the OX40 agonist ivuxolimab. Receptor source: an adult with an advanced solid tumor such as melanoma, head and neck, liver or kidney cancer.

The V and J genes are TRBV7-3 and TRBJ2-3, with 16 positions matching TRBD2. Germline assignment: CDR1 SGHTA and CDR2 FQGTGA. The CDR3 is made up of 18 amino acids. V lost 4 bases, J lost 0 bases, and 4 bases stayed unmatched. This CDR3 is CASSSGLAGGLSTDTQYF. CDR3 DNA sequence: TGTGCCAGCAGCTCGGGACTAGCGGGAGGGCTTAGCACAGATACGCAGTATTTT.

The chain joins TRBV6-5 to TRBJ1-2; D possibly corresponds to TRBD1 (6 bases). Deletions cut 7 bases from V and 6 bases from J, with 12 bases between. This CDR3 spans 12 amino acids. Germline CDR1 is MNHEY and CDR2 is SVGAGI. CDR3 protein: CASNSQGNGYTF. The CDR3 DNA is TGTGCCAGCAACTCCCAGGGGAATGGCTACACCTTC.

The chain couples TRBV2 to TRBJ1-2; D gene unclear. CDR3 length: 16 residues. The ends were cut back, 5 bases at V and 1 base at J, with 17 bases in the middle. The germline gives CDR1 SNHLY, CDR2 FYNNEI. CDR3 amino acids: CASSTPVAEDNYGYTF. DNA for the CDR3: TGTGCCAGCAGTACCCCCGTGGCAGAGGATAACTATGGCTACACCTTC.

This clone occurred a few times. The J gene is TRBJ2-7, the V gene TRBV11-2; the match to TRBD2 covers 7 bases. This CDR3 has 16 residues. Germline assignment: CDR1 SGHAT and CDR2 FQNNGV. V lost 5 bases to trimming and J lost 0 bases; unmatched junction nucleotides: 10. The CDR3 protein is CASSPISRTSSYEQYF. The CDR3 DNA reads TGTGCCAGCAGCCCGATAAGTAGGACTAGCTCCTACGAGCAGTACTTC.

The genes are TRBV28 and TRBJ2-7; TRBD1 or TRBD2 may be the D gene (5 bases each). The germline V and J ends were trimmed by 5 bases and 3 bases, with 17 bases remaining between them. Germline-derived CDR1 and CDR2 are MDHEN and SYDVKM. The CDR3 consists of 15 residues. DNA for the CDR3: TGTGCCAGCAGTGACCCCGGGACCCTGGGCTACGAGCAGTACTTC. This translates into CASSDPGTLGYEQYF.

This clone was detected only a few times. For the CDR3, the DNA is TGTGCCAGTAGTAGTCGCCCAGACTACTATGGCTACACCTTC. Amino acids: CASSSRPDYYGYTF. The V gene is TRBV19, the J gene TRBJ1-2; no definite D call. Trimming removed 4 bases at V and 3 bases at J, with 12 bases between. CDR1 and CDR2 from the germline V gene are LNHDA and SQIVND (reference sequence). The CDR3 contains 14 residues.

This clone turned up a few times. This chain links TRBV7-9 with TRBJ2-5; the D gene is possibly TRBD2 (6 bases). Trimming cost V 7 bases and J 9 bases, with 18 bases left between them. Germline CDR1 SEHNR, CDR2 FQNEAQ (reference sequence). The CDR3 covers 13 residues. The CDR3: CASTKSVRGAQYF. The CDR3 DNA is TGTGCCAGCACCAAATCCGTGCGGGGTGCCCAGTACTTC.